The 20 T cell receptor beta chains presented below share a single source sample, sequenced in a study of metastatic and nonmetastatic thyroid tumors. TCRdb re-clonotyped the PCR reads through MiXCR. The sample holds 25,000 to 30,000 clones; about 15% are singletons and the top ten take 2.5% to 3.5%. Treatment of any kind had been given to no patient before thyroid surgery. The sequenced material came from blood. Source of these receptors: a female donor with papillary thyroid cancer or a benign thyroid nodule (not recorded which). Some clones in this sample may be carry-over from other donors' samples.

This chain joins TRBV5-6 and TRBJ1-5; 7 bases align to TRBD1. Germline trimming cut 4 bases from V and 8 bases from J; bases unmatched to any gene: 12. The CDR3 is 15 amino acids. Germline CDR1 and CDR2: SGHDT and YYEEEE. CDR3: CASSPGGYRNKPQHF. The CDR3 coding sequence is TGTGCCAGCAGCCCAGGGGGTTATAGAAATAAGCCCCAGCATTTT.

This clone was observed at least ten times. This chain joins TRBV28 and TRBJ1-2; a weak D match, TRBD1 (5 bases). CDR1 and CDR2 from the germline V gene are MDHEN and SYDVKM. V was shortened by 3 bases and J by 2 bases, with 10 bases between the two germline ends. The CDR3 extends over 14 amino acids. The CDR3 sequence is CASSFGGKNYGYTF. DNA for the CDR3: TGTGCCAGCAGTTTCGGGGGGAAAAACTATGGCTACACCTTC.

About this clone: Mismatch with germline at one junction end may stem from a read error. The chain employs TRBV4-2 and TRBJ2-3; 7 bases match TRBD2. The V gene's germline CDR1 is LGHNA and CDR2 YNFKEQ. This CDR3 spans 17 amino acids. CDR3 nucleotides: TGTGCCAGCAGCCAAGATGACGGGACTACCTACACATATACGCAGTATTTT. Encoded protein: CASSQDDGTTYTYTQYF.

Here the CDR3 DNA reads TGTGCCAGCAGCTTACAGCGGGGTGTGTGGAATGAGCAGTTCTTC. This translates into CASSLQRGVWNEQFF. V is TRBV7-2 and J is TRBJ2-1; 7 nucleotides agree with TRBD2. The CDR3 has 15 residues. With 2 bases clipped from V and 7 bases from J, the junction kept 8 bases outside the gene matches. CDR1 and CDR2 from the germline V gene are SGHTA and FQGNSA. The full variable domain, its missing parts supplied by reference TRBV7-2 and TRBJ2-1, is GAGVSQSPSNKVTEKGKDVELRCDPISGHTALYWYRQSLGQGLEFLIYFQGNSAPDKSGLPSDRFSAERTGGSVSTLTIQRTQQEDSAVYLCASSLQRGVWNEQFFGPGTRLTVL.

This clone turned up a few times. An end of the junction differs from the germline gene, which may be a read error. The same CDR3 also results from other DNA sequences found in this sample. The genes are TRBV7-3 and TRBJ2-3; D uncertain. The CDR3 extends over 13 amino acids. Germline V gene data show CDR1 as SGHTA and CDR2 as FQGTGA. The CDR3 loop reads CASSYTSTDTQYF. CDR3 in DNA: TGTGCCAGCAGCTACACATCCACAGATACACAGTATTTT.

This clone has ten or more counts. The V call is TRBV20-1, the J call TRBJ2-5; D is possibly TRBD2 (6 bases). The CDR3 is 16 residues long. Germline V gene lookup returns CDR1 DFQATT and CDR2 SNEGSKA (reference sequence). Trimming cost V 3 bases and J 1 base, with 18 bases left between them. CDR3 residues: CSASPFQLAAQETQYF. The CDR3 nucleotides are TGCAGTGCTAGCCCATTCCAACTAGCAGCCCAAGAGACCCAGTACTTC.

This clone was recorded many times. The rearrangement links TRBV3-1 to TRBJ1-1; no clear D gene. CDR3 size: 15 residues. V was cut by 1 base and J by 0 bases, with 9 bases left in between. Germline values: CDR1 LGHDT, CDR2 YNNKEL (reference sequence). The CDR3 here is CASSQGPGMNTEAFF. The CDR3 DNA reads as TGTGCCAGCAGCCAAGGGCCCGGAATGAACACTGAAGCTTTCTTT.

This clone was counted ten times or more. CDR3: CASSQVDRESGYEQFF. As DNA, the CDR3 is TGTGCCAGCAGCCAAGTTGATCGAGAGTCGGGGTATGAGCAGTTCTTC. This chain connects TRBV4-2 to TRBJ2-1; maybe TRBD2 (5 bases). From germline, CDR1 is LGHNA and CDR2 YNFKEQ. CDR3 length: 16 residues. V was shortened by 1 base and J by 8 bases, with 18 bases between the two germline ends.

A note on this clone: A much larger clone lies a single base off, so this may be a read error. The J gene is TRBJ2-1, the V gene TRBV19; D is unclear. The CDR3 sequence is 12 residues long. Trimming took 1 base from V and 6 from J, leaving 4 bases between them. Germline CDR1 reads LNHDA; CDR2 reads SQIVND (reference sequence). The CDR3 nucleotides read TGTGCCAGTAGTATAGGTCTCAATGAGCAGTTCTTC. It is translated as CASSIGLNEQFF.

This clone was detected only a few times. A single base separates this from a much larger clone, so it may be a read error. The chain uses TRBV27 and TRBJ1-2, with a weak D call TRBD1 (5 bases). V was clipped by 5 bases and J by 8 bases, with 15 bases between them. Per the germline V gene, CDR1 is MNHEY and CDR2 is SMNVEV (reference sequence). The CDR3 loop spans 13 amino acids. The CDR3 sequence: CASSAMQGDGYTF. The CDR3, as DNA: TGTGCCAGCAGTGCGATGCAGGGAGACGGCTACACCTTC.

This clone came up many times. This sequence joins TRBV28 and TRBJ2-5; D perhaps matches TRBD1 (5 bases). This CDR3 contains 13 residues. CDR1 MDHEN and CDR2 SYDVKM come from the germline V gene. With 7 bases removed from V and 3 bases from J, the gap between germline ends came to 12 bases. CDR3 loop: CASTSGREETQYF. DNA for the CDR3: TGTGCCAGCACCTCTGGCAGGGAAGAGACCCAGTACTTC.

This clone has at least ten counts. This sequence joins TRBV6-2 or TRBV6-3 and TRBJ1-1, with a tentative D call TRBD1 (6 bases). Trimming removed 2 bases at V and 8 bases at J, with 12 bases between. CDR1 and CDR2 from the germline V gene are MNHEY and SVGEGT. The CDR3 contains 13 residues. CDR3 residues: CASSYTAGVEAFF. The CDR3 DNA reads TGTGCCAGCAGTTACACTGCAGGGGTGGAAGCTTTCTTT.

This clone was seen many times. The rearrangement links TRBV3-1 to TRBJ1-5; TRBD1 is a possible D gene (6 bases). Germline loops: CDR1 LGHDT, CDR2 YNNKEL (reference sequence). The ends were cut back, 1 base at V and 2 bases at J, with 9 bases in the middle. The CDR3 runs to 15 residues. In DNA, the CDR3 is TGTGCCAGCAGCCAAGCGACAGGTGGCAATCAGCCCCAGCATTTT. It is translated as CASSQATGGNQPQHF. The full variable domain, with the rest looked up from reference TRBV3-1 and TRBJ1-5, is DTAVSQTPKYLVTQMGNDKSIKCEQNLGHDTMYWYKQDSKKFLKIMFSYNNKELIINETVPNRFSPKSPDKAHLNLHINSLELGDSAVYFCASSQATGGNQPQHFGDGTRLSIL.

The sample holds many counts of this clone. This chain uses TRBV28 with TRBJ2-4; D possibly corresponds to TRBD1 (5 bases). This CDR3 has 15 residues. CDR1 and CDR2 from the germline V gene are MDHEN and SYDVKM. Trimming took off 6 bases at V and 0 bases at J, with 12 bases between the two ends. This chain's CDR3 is CASRTDRLAKNIQYF. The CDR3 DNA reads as TGTGCCAGCAGAACAGACAGACTAGCCAAAAACATTCAGTACTTC.

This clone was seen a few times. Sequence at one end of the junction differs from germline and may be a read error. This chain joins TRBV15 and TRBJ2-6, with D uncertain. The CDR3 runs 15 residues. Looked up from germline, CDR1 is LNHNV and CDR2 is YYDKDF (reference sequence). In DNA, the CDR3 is TGTGCCACCATCAGAGCATGGTCCGGGGCCAACGTCCTGACTTTC. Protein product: CATIRAWSGANVLTF.

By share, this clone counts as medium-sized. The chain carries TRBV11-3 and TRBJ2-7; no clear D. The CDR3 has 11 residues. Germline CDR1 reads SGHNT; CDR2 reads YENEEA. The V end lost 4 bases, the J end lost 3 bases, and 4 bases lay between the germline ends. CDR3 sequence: CASSSDYEQYF. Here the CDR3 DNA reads TGTGCCAGCAGCTCAGACTACGAGCAGTACTTC.

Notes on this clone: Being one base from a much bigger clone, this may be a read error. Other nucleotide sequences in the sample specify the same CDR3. The DNA of the CDR3 is TGCGCCAGTAGCTTAGCGGGAGCCAATGAGCAGTTCTTC. As protein: CASSLAGANEQFF. J is TRBJ2-1 and V is TRBV11-3, with 9 bases that match TRBD2. CDR1 and CDR2 from the germline V gene are SGHNT and YENEEA. The CDR3 is made up of 13 amino acids.

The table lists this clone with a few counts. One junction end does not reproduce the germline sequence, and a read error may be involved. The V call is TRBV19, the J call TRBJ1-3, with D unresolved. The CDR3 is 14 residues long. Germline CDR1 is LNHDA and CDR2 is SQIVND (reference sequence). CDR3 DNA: TGTGCCAGTAGTCCCGCGTCCTCTGGAGACACCATATATTTT. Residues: CASSPASSGDTIYF.

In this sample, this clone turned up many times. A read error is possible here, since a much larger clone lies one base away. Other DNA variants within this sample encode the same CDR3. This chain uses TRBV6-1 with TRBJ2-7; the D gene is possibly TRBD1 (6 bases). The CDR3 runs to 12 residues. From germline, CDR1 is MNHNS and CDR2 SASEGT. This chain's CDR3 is CASSRQTGEQYF. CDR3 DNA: TGCGCCAGCAGTCGACAGACAGGCGAGCAGTACTTC.

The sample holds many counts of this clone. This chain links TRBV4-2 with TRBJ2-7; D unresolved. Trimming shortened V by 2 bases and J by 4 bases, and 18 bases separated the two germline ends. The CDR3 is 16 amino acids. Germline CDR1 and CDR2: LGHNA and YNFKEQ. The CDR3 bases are TGTGCCAGCAGCCAACCGACGGTCCATTTAGATTACGAGCAGTACTTC. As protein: CASSQPTVHLDYEQYF.